Shown below are 9 T cell receptor beta chains from a single sample sequenced in a study of PD-1 blockade in classical Hodgkin lymphoma. Using immunoSEQ multiplex PCR, the repertoire was profiled, and TCRdb retains in-frame clones only, with some absent. This sample has tens of thousands of clones; about nine tenths occur once, and the top ten carry nearly 5%. Time point noted: newly diagnosed, previously untreated cHL patient sample. Sequencing was carried out using peripheral blood mononuclear cells (PBMCs). These receptors came from a human donor with classical Hodgkin lymphoma.

The chain recombines TRBV5-4 with TRBJ1-2; 9 nucleotides match TRBD1. Germline V gene sequence: CDR1 SGHNT, CDR2 YYREEE (reference sequence). V lost 2 bases and J lost 4; bases outside the gene matches: 9. This CDR3 comprises 16 residues. The DNA of the CDR3 is TGTGCCAGCAGCTTAACCGGGACAGGGTCTCCCTATGGCTACACCTTC. It yields the protein CASSLTGTGSPYGYTF. The full variable domain, with the rest looked up from reference TRBV5-4 and TRBJ1-2, is ETGVTQSPTHLIKTRGQQVTLRCSSQSGHNTVSWYQQALGQGPQFIFQYYREEENGRGNFPPRFSGLQFPNYSSELNVNALELDDSALYLCASSLTGTGSPYGYTFGSGTRLTVV.

The chain recombines TRBV6-1 with TRBJ1-2; D call uncertain. The CDR3 is 15 residues long. The germline gives CDR1 MNHNS, CDR2 SASEGT. Trimming took 3 bases from V and 2 from J, leaving 13 bases between them. CDR3 sequence (DNA): TGTGCCAGCAGTGAGGACTACCGGAACAACTATGGCTACACCTTC. Protein sequence: CASSEDYRNNYGYTF.

The genes are TRBV2 and TRBJ2-3, with 10 bases aligning to TRBD2. After removal of 4 bases from V and 3 bases from J, the junction contained 10 bases not matched to a gene. Germline CDR1 reads SNHLY; CDR2 reads FYNNEI. There are 17 residues in the CDR3. CDR3 sequence: CASSAGSGRFVTDTQYF. Here the CDR3 DNA reads TGTGCCAGCAGTGCTGGTAGCGGGAGGTTTGTGACAGATACGCAGTATTTT.

The rearrangement joins TRBV6-5 to TRBJ1-1, with D uncertain. The CDR3 has 15 amino acids. CDR1 MNHEY and CDR2 SVGAGI come from the germline V gene. Trimming stripped 6 bases from V and 4 bases from J, with 18 bases between. The CDR3 DNA reads TGTGCCAGCAGCCGCCAAGGGAGCGGAGGCACTGAAGCTTTCTTT. As protein: CASSRQGSGGTEAFF.

The chain joins TRBV18 to TRBJ2-5; D remains ambiguous. The germline CDR1 and CDR2 sequences are KGHSH and LQKENI. The CDR3 sequence is 15 residues long. V was shortened by 3 bases and J by 2 bases, with 13 bases between the two germline ends. CDR3 in DNA: TGTGCCAGCTCACCGTTTTCGACATGGCAAGAGACCCAGTACTTC. Protein product: CASSPFSTWQETQYF.

The CDR3 here is CATSRDRQGQHF. The CDR3 coding sequence is TGTGCCACCAGCAGAGATAGGCAGGGACAGCATTTT. The rearrangement joins TRBV15 to TRBJ1-5, with a weak D call TRBD1 (5 bases). The V end was cut by 0 bases, the J end by 13 bases, with 10 bases between. The CDR3 contains 12 residues. Germline V gene lookup returns CDR1 LNHNV and CDR2 YYDKDF (reference sequence).

V usage is TRBV9 and J usage is TRBJ2-1; D is ambiguous. Germline V CDR1 and CDR2: SGDLS, YYNGEE. V dropped 0 bases and J dropped 4 bases, with 8 bases sitting between them. The CDR3 has 14 residues. The CDR3 nucleotides are TGTGCCAGCAGCGTAGGGGCTAGGTACAATGAGCAGTTCTTC. Amino acid sequence: CASSVGARYNEQFF.

CDR3 DNA: TGTGCCAGCTCACAGACTAGCGGAGGTGGGGGGCAGTACGTC. This gives the protein CASSQTSGGGGQYV. The chain couples TRBV18 to TRBJ2-7, with 9 bases that match TRBD2. Germline loops: CDR1 KGHSH, CDR2 LQKENI. CDR3 length: 14 amino acids. After removal of 4 bases from V and 9 bases from J, the junction contained 10 bases not matched to a gene.

The V call is TRBV9, the J call TRBJ2-1; perhaps TRBD1 as D (5 bases). The CDR3 extends over 17 amino acids. Trimming cost V 0 bases and J 0 bases, with 13 bases left between them. Per germline, CDR1 SGDLS and CDR2 YYNGEE. CDR3 loop: CASSVARGKSSYNEQFF. For the CDR3, the DNA is TGTGCCAGCAGCGTAGCAAGGGGAAAGAGCTCCTACAATGAGCAGTTCTTC.